This T cell receptor beta chain comes out of a study of shared clonotypes between healthy human individuals (TCRdb year 2020). With respect to the entire study: The cohort included three men and a couple of women between 18 and 49 years of age. To estimate repertoire size and how much clonotypes are shared between individuals, the study performed deep sequencing of blood TCR repertoires from a few healthy adults. Per donor, leukapheresis produced somewhere between about 0.94 and 9.5 billion PBMCs. For each donor, CD4 naive and CD4 memory were each run on three plates, CD8 naive on two plates, and CD8 memory on one plate. To increase sequencing depth and limit assay-specific biases, TCR repertoire library preparation and sequencing were carried out by different laboratories using diverse techniques.

TCR CDR3 regions were amplified from genomic DNA by multiplex PCR using the deep immunoSEQ assay. Extracted genomic DNA from each cell subset was distributed evenly across all wells of several immunoSEQ 96-well plates, and each plate was treated as a replicate. For sorted subsets, each replicate PCR was loaded with approximately 190 ng genomic DNA, equivalent to some 27,000 T cell genomes. Purified libraries were quantified with a Qubit 3.0 fluorometer, sized on a Bioanalyzer 2100, and re-quantified with the KAPA Library Quantification kit. Every immunoSEQ 96-well plate was sequenced on a separate single-read 150-cycle Illumina NextSeq 550 flow cell. As for the original processing: Because the immunoSEQ output included only junctional sequences and no quality scores, the filtering could not be the same as the filtering used for full-length reads. To assign V/J genes and CDR3, sequences were annotated using PyIR, a Python wrapper for IgBLAST v1.9, with IMGT germline references. Reads were removed for weak V/J assignments (E-value above 1e-6), missing CDR3, stop codons, out-of-frame junctions, or ambiguous translated residues. V3J clonotypes were defined as sequences sharing the same inferred V gene, J gene, and CDR3 amino acid sequence. Percentage overlap between repertoires was calculated by dividing the number of shared unique clonotypes by the size of the smaller repertoire. Richness of each repertoire was evaluated using RTK rarefaction, the Chao1 estimator, and Recon v2.1 estimates of unobserved clonotypes. Generation probabilities were computed with OLGA for all TCRbeta clonotypes obtained by the gDNA method from a handful of donors. Here the immuneACCESS table is served through TCRdb, limited to in-frame sequences with V and J called. Missing clones are a known gap in these copies; in checked studies unresolved V genes cover under half, and the rest lacks a known reason. The V and J calls and clone size are taken from that table; D and trimming were inferred from the DNA. For this sample the table gives 1.5 million to 2.5 million clones, of which about 95% were detected only once. The leading ten clones occupy under 1.5% of the sample.

V and J lose 5 bases and 4 bases, and a span of 8 bases separates them. The CDR3 numbers 12 residues from cysteine through phenylalanine. The retained sequence is limited to the CDR3, 36 bases, with the frame set at the first base. CDR1 MNHEY and CDR2 SMNVEV were looked up in the germline V gene (reference sequence). With regard to this clone: Its cognate antigen has yet to be identified. Per-base qualities were not stored, and no clone one base away is much larger.

The research as a whole found: Clonotypes shared by all four sorted-subset donors showed higher generation probabilities than non-shared clonotypes. The small number of donors limited the genetic and exposure-history diversity represented. Sharing across several donors was observed for roughly 5.4% of naive CD4, over 3% of naive CD8, roughly 2.3% of memory CD4, and around 0.44% of memory CD8 clonotypes. Sampling was limited to blood, and TCR repertoires in tissue likely differ from TCR repertoires in blood. Incomplete sequencing was indicated by rarefaction of sorted-subset datasets, despite the large sequencing depth. Naive subsets generally had larger estimated clonotype richness than memory subsets. Pairwise subsampling led to the expectation that sequencing depth would affect the degree of clonotype sharing among donors.

CD8 naive samples were CD45RO-negative cells positively selected for CCR7, giving a CD45RA+CCR7+ population that excluded TemRA cells. The donors were healthy, HIV-negative adults with no recently reported acute infections or vaccinations. Only Caucasian adults living in Nashville, Tennessee, USA were represented among the donors. Blood was collected by leukapheresis, and PBMCs were isolated by Ficoll-Histopaque density gradient centrifugation and then cryopreserved in liquid nitrogen vapor phase. Analytical flow cytometry was used to check the purity and quantity of every magnetically sorted T cell population. Genomic DNA was isolated from every sorted fraction and measured by UV absorbance on a Nanodrop 2000c.

The chain uses TRBV27 and TRBJ1-2; a tentative D match to TRBD1 spans 5 bases. Material for sequencing was naive CD8+ T cells sorted from blood. Interpreted using the paper, the cell subset or site label stands for: CD45RA+CCR7+. The receptor was derived from a man in his late teens or twenties in good health. This receptor has the CDR3 CASSPGAYGYTF. The nucleotide sequence is TGTGCCAGCAGTCCCGGGGCCTATGGCTACACCTTC.